This TCR beta chain comes out of a study of blood T cell repertoires in COVID-19 (dated by TCRdb to between 2020 and 2021). Describing the broader study: Samples covering the acute and convalescent phases of COVID-19 were provided by collaborators in the United States, Italy and Spain. Where available, HLA class I and class II types were taken from metadata supplied by the sample provider and were not determined by assay-based typing. The sample metadata nearly always contained a de-identified subject ID, COVID-19 status, age in years and sex. Subjects who had been exposed to COVID-19, were actively infected with it, or had recovered from it provided the deeply sampled blood TCRbeta repertoires that made up the dataset. The material from the prospective study consisted of cDNA or gDNA derived from T cells, B-cell-depleted T cells, or PBMCs. Samples were obtained from the ongoing ImmuneRACE study (first 160 participants) and from 1,200 or so subjects provided by 6 global collaborators. The repertoires were released in a freely available public database meant as a resource for research on the immune response to SARS-CoV-2. Broad study findings and their caveats: How much clinical and demographic metadata was included differed by source and by participant, and the metadata was provided uncurated.

TCRbeta CDR3 regions were amplified from genomic DNA by means of the immunoSEQ Assay, a bias-controlled multiplex PCR. The authors processed their data as follows. Nucleated cell counts per sample were estimated from amplification of reference gene primers within the assay. To quantify the absolute abundance of each unique TCRbeta CDR3 rearrangement, sequence reads were collapsed and filtered. For each sample, productive Simpson clonality was calculated as the square root of Simpson's diversity index over productive rearrangements. TCRdb mirrors the immuneACCESS table, restricted to in-frame sequences. Some clones are absent from its copies; in checked studies, under half trace to an unresolved V gene, and the reason for the others is unknown. D and trimming were read from the DNA, whereas the V and J calls and clone size are those reported in that table. Across this sample there are some 320,000 clones, with 89% seen only once. The top ten constitute 2.9% of the sample.

Participants in the prospective study were enrolled through a virtual design, were aged about 18 to 89 years, and lived in about 25 United States geographic areas. In the prospective study, cohorts were assigned on the basis of participant-reported clinical history obtained from a screening survey and a study questionnaire. Exposed participants had been in contact with someone with a PCR-confirmed or clinician-diagnosed COVID-19 case within 2 weeks of study entry. Each participant in the prospective study had whole blood, serum and a nasopharyngeal or oropharyngeal swab collected by mobile phlebotomists. Prospective study participants could optionally give additional blood draws and questionnaires over an approximately 2-month period. Before DNA extraction, prospective study blood samples were shipped either frozen or at room temperature. V and J lose 4 bases and 1 base, and a span of 13 bases separates them. The CDR3 measures 15 amino acids from cysteine to phenylalanine. The only DNA kept is the CDR3, 45 bases in frame from the first base. As encoded in the germline V gene, CDR1 is MDHEN while CDR2 is SYDVKM.

Comment on this clone: Which antigen it targets is not known. The sample holds no much larger clone one base away, and base qualities are not on file.

The chain uses TRBV28 and TRBJ1-1, with the D gene not clear enough to name. The sequencing sample was made of PBMCs or T cells enriched from blood (not recorded which). The receptor comes from a woman in her forties or fifties who had been exposed to COVID-19. The DNA sequence is as follows: TGTGCCAGCAGTTCACCAAGTTACACGAACACTGAAGCTTTCTTT. This sequence encodes CASSSPSYTNTEAFF.